Included here is one T cell receptor beta chain sequence, with context. Its antigen is not identified. This sample is part of a study of T cell responses to AZD1222 COVID-19 vaccine. General study results and limits: Most donors were white British, females outnumbered males, and clonal diversity was possibly underestimated.

The length of the CDR3 is 17 residues. Trimming left V 4 bases short and J 4 bases short, with 20 bases between. Germline CDR1 reads SGHRS; CDR2 reads YFSETQ. Only in-frame clones appear in the TCRdb table, and some are missing; sequencing was by immunoSEQ multiplex PCR. Of under 200,000 clones listed, 90% to 95% are singletons. This chain connects TRBV5-1 to TRBJ2-2; D assignment may be TRBD1 or TRBD2 (5 bases each). Sequences were derived from peripheral blood, sampled on day 0 of AZD1222 vaccination. This receptor was taken from an adult in good health. The CDR3 DNA is TGCGCCAGCAGCGTACAGTCCGGGACGGCCTCCACCGGGGAGCTGTTTTTT. The encoded protein is CASSVQSGTASTGELFF.